These 20 T cell receptor beta chains share one sample of origin, sequenced in a study of response to subunit inactivated influenza vaccine. TCRdb reprocessed the RT-PCR reads via MiXCR and lists one record per CDR3 protein. Of under 500,000 distinct CDR3 sequences listed, 11% were seen once; the top ten hold 10% to 15%. Material: PBMCs from blood, obtained roughly 6 weeks after vaccination. Source of these receptors: a man aged 45-60 years who received an inactivated influenza vaccine.

This clonotype was seen more than once but under ten times. The chain carries TRBV11-2 and TRBJ2-7; 9 nucleotides agree with TRBD2. Germline V gene lookup returns CDR1 SGHAT and CDR2 FQNNGV. Trimming removed 3 bases from V and 2 bases from J; junction bases left unmatched: 8. CDR3 length equals 16 residues. The CDR3 spells CASSFGASGNTYEQYF. The DNA of the CDR3 is TGTGCCAGCAGCTTCGGGGCTAGCGGGAATACCTACGAGCAGTACTTC.

This clonotype was seen more than once but under ten times. This chain joins TRBV20-1 and TRBJ2-1, with TRBD1 matching 9 bases. V lost 6 bases, J lost 3 bases, and 6 bases stayed unmatched. Germline V gene sequence: CDR1 DFQATT, CDR2 SNEGSKA (reference sequence). This CDR3 region has 14 residues. DNA for the CDR3: TGCAGTGCAGATAGGGGACAGGGCTACAATGAGCAGTTCTTC. Residues: CSADRGQGYNEQFF.

This chain joins TRBV7-2 and TRBJ1-5; D is unclear. Trimming removed 5 bases at V and 0 bases at J, with 5 bases between. CDR1 and CDR2 (germline): SGHTA, FQGNSA. The length of the CDR3 is 13 residues. CDR3 sequence reads: CASSANSNQPQHF. The CDR3 DNA sequence: TGTGCCAGCAGCGCGAATAGCAATCAGCCCCAGCATTTT.

The rearrangement links TRBV15 to TRBJ2-1, with no clear D. CDR3 size: 14 residues. Per germline, CDR1 LNHNV and CDR2 YYDKDF (reference sequence). The V gene lost 0 bases and the J gene lost 2 bases, with 5 bases spanning the gap. The CDR3 loop reads CATSRDAAYNEQFF. The CDR3 DNA reads as TGTGCCACCAGCAGAGATGCCGCCTACAATGAGCAGTTCTTC. Variable domain in full (rest from reference TRBV15 and TRBJ2-1): DAMVIQNPRYQVTQFGKPVTLSCSQTLNHNVMYWYQQKSSQAPKLLFHYYDKDFNNEADTPDNFQSRRPNTSFCFLDIRSPGLGDTAMYLCATSRDAAYNEQFFGPGTRLTVL.

The sample holds one count of this clonotype. This may stem from a read error, because a much larger clone lies one nucleotide away. The chain uses TRBV7-6 and TRBJ2-4, with 9 bases that match TRBD1. The CDR3 covers 15 residues. Germline V CDR1 and CDR2: SGHVS, FNYEAQ. J lost 2 bases, V lost 5 bases, and 4 bases had no gene match. The CDR3, as DNA: TGTGCCAGCAGCACAGGGACAGGGCCCAAAAACATTCAGTACTTC. It translates to CASSTGTGPKNIQYF.

The V and J genes are TRBV6-5 and TRBJ2-7; possible D gene TRBD1, 5 bases. The CDR3 covers 14 residues. In germline, CDR1 is MNHEY, CDR2 SVGAGI. V lost 2 bases to trimming and J lost 7 bases, with 15 bases between them. CDR3 sequence reads: CASSYGTQGWEQYF. The DNA of the CDR3 is TGTGCCAGCAGTTACGGTACTCAGGGTTGGGAGCAGTACTTC.

This clonotype was detected a few times. The chain joins TRBV5-1 to TRBJ2-5; 10 positions match TRBD1. There are 15 residues in the CDR3. Germline CDR1 reads SGHRS; CDR2 reads YFSETQ. J was trimmed by 4 bases and V by 5 bases; bases with no gene match: 8. DNA of the CDR3: TGCGCCAGCAGTATGACAGGGGGCGAAAGAGAGACCCAGTACTTC. Residues: CASSMTGGERETQYF.

The V and J genes are TRBV19 and TRBJ1-6, with TRBD1 as a possible D gene (6 bases). Germline values: CDR1 LNHDA, CDR2 SQIVND (reference sequence). Trimming shortened V by 5 bases and J by 4 bases, and 12 bases separated the two germline ends. The CDR3 sequence is 15 residues long. Written as DNA, the CDR3 is TGTGCCAGTAGTCCCCCGGACAGTTATAATTCACCCCTCCACTTT. Its protein is CASSPPDSYNSPLHF.

The chain couples TRBV2 to TRBJ2-5; 7 positions agree with TRBD1. Trimming cost V 10 bases and J 4 bases; bases outside gene matches: 9. The CDR3 totals 13 residues. CDR1 is SNHLY, CDR2 FYNNEI, per germline. The CDR3 DNA sequence: TGTGCCAACCAAGACAGGGTAGGAGAGACCCAGTACTTC. Translation: CANQDRVGETQYF.

The chain joins TRBV20-1 to TRBJ2-2; 9 bases align to TRBD1. The V segment lost 4 bases and the J segment 6 bases; nucleotides outside the gene matches: 9. CDR3 length: 15 amino acids. Germline V gene lookup returns CDR1 DFQATT and CDR2 SNEGSKA (reference sequence). CDR3 amino acids: CSATASDRGPGELFF. Written as DNA, the CDR3 is TGCAGTGCTACAGCCTCGGACAGGGGTCCCGGGGAGCTGTTTTTT.

This clonotype was seen a few times. The chain carries TRBV3-1 and TRBJ1-6; TRBD1 might be the D (5 bases). The CDR3 is 16 amino acids. CDR1 and CDR2 (germline): LGHDT, YNNKEL (reference sequence). The V end lost 0 bases, the J end lost 10 bases, and 16 bases lay between the germline ends. CDR3 in amino acids: CASSQDQWQGSSPLHF. The CDR3 region has the DNA TGTGCCAGCAGCCAAGATCAATGGCAGGGCTCCTCACCCCTCCACTTT. The variable domain in full, with the rest retrieved from reference TRBV3-1 and TRBJ1-6, is DTAVSQTPKYLVTQMGNDKSIKCEQNLGHDTMYWYKQDSKKFLKIMFSYNNKELIINETVPNRFSPKSPDKAHLNLHINSLELGDSAVYFCASSQDQWQGSSPLHFGNGTRLTVT.

This clonotype was recorded many times. The rearrangement links TRBV7-8 to TRBJ2-3; no firm D call. V shed 1 base and J shed 2 bases, with 10 bases lying between them. CDR1 is SGHVS and CDR2 is FQNEAQ in the germline V gene. This CDR3 has 15 amino acids. CDR3 DNA sequence: TGTGCCAGCAGCTTAGTTGGCTTCACCACAGATACGCAGTATTTT. It specifies CASSLVGFTTDTQYF.

This clonotype was counted at least ten times. The chain has TRBV7-9 and TRBJ2-7; either TRBD1 or TRBD2 may fit D (6 bases each). This CDR3 contains 16 residues. With 2 bases removed from V and 0 bases from J, the gap between germline ends came to 14 bases. Germline CDR1 SEHNR, CDR2 FQNEAQ (reference sequence). Written as DNA, the CDR3 is TGTGCCAGCAGCTTATCCCACGGGGGCCACTCCTACGAGCAGTACTTC. Amino acids: CASSLSHGGHSYEQYF.

This clonotype has only a few counts. The chain has TRBV5-1 and TRBJ2-1; TRBD1 agrees at 11 bases. V shed 2 bases, J shed 13 bases, and the junction held 5 bases outside the gene matches. Germline V gene data show CDR1 as SGHRS and CDR2 as YFSETQ. The length of the CDR3 is 13 residues. The CDR3 DNA reads TGCGCCAGCAGCTTCCGGGACAGGGGGATTCAGTTCTTC. This translates into CASSFRDRGIQFF.

This clonotype was picked up many times. The rearrangement links TRBV7-2 to TRBJ2-4; 8 bases agree with TRBD1. V lost 2 bases, J lost 8 bases, and 2 bases stayed unmatched. Germline CDR1 is SGHTA and CDR2 is FQGNSA. The CDR3 covers 13 residues. The CDR3 coding sequence is TGTGCCAGCAGCTTATACAGGGGGGACATTCAGTACTTC. This translates into CASSLYRGDIQYF.

This clonotype was counted many times. The V call is TRBV6-5, the J call TRBJ2-3; a possible D gene is TRBD2 (5 bases). V dropped 4 bases and J dropped 6 bases, with 14 bases sitting between them. CDR3 size: 14 residues. Germline CDR1 reads MNHEY; CDR2 reads SVGAGI. The CDR3 DNA reads TGTGCCAGCAGTTTAGCGAGGGCGTTGGATACGCAGTATTTT. Residues: CASSLARALDTQYF.

CDR3 DNA: TGCAGTGCTGACTGGACCAACCTCCGGGACGAGAAGGTGATATACAATGAGCAGTTCTTC. This sequence encodes CSADWTNLRDEKVIYNEQFF. The rearrangement links TRBV20-1 to TRBJ2-1; either TRBD1 or TRBD2 may supply D (5 bases each). Germline V CDR1 and CDR2: DFQATT, SNEGSKA (reference sequence). V lost 5 bases to trimming and J lost 4 bases, with 33 bases between them. CDR3 length: 20 amino acids.

V and J are TRBV29-1 and TRBJ2-3, with D maybe TRBD2 (6 bases). Germline CDR1 SQVTM, CDR2 ANQGSEA. The CDR3 extends over 13 amino acids. Between the trimmed V and J ends, which lost 3 bases and 2 bases, there was a span of 9 bases. The DNA of the CDR3 is TGCAGCGTTGAGCGGGGATTCACAGATACGCAGTATTTT. It specifies CSVERGFTDTQYF.

This clonotype has only a few counts. The chain combines TRBV6-4 with TRBJ1-1, with TRBD1 matching over 9 bases. Unmatched junction bases numbered 5, after V lost 5 bases and J lost 4 bases. This CDR3 has 14 residues. Germline CDR1 reads MRHNA; CDR2 reads SNTAGT. The CDR3 sequence is CASSTGGEGTEAFF. The CDR3 DNA reads TGTGCCAGCAGTACAGGGGGCGAGGGCACTGAAGCTTTCTTT.

CDR3 DNA: TGTGCCAGTAGTATCGGGTTCAGAGACTGGCAGTTCTTC. It codes for CASSIGFRDWQFF. V usage is TRBV19 and J usage is TRBJ2-1; unclear D gene. Trimming left V 3 bases short and J 12 bases short, with 15 bases between. This CDR3 region has 13 residues. Germline V gene lookup returns CDR1 LNHDA and CDR2 SQIVND (reference sequence). The full variable domain, in which reference TRBV19 and TRBJ2-1 provide the parts outside the CDR3, is DGGITQSPKYLFRKEGQNVTLSCEQNLNHDAMYWYRQDPGQGLRLIYYSQIVNDFQKGDIAEGYSVSREKKESFPLTVTSAQKNPTAFYLCASSIGFRDWQFFGPGTRLTVL.